The clone carrying this TCR beta chain was picked up a small number of times. Germline V gene data show CDR1 as MNHNY and CDR2 as SVGAGI (reference sequence). The CDR3 runs to 14 residues. V was clipped by 2 bases and J by 3 bases, with 9 bases between them. TCRdb redid the calling of the RT-PCR reads with MiXCR, one entry per CDR3 protein. The sample includes about 680,000 distinct CDR3 sequences, around 14% of them seen just once. The gene calls are TRBV6-6 and TRBJ2-3; no clear D gene. This TCR derives from a female donor in good health, serving as a healthy control. The specimen sequenced was memory CD4+ T cells from blood. CDR3 sequence: CASSYPPTTDTQYF. CDR3 sequence (DNA): TGTGCCAGCAGTTACCCACCGACAACAGATACGCAGTATTTT.